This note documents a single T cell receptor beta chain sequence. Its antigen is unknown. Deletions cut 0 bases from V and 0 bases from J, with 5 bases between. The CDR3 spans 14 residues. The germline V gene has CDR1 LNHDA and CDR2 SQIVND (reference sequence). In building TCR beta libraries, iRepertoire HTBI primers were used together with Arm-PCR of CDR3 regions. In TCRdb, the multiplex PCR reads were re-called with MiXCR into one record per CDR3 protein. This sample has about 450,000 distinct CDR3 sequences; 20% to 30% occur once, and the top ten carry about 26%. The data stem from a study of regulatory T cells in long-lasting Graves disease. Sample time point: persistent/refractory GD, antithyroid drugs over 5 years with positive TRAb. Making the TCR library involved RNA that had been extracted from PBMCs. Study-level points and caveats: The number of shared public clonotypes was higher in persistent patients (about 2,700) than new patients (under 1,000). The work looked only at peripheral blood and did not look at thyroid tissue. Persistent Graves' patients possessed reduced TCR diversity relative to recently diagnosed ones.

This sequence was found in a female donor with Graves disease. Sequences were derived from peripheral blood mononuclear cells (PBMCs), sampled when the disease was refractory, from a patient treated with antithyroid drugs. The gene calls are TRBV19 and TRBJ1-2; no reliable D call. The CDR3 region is CASSIDGSNYGYTF. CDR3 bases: TGTGCCAGTAGTATAGACGGATCTAACTATGGCTACACCTTC.